This T cell receptor (beta chain) is drawn from a study of post-analysis software for immune sequencing data. Across the study: Relapsing-remitting, secondary progressive and progressive-relapsing multiple sclerosis were all included among the disease courses.

TCR beta libraries were prepared from cDNA with unique molecular identifiers. Out of about 0.9 to 11 million T cells, some 500,000 cDNA molecules were generated. TCRdb re-called the PCR reads with MiXCR, one entry per CDR3 protein. The sample has 450,000 to 700,000 distinct CDR3 sequences, 44% seen once. Notes on this clonotype: Its antigen remains unidentified.

Germline CDR1 reads MDHEN; CDR2 reads SYDVKM. V shed 6 bases and J shed 5 bases, with 14 bases lying between them. The CDR3 spans 14 residues. Points from the study as a whole: Samples from a shared batch, those prepared together, strongly co-clustered by F measure. Controls had lower frequencies than patients of about 5 TRBV segments, which included TRBV5-6, TRBV5-1 and TRBV20-1. Patients with multiple sclerosis recorded significantly lower normalized Chao1 diversity than controls, the study found.

The rearrangement links TRBV28 to TRBJ2-1; D is undetermined. This clonotype was obtained from a girl between 10 and 17 years old with multiple sclerosis. The sample comprised blood. CDR3 sequence reads: CASSAAVAHNEQFF. Here the CDR3 DNA reads TGTGCCAGCAGCGCGGCGGTAGCCCACAATGAGCAGTTCTTC.